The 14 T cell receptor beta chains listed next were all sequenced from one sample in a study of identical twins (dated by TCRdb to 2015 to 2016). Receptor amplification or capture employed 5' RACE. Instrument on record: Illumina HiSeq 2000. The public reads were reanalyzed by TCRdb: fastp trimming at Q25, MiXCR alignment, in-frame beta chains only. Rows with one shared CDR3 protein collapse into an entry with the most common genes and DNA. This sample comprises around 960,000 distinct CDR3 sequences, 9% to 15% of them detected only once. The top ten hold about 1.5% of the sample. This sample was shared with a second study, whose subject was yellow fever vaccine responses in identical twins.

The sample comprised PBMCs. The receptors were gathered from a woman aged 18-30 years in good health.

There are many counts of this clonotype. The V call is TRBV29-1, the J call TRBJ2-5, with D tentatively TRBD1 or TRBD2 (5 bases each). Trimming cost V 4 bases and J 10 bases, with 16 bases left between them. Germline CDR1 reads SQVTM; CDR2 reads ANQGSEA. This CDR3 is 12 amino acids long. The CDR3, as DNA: TGCAGCGTTGTGCCCGGGACCGGGAACCAGTACTTC. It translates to CSVVPGTGNQYF.

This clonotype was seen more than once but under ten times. The CDR3 spells CASSPGSKVVREQYF. Here the CDR3 DNA reads TGTGCCAGCAGCCCAGGTAGTAAGGTGGTTCGGGAGCAGTACTTC. J is TRBJ2-7 and V is TRBV3-1; the D is unclear. Between the trimmed V and J ends, which lost 4 bases and 7 bases, there was a span of 20 bases. The germline CDR1 and CDR2 sequences are LGHDT and YNNKEL (reference sequence). The CDR3 sequence is 15 residues long.

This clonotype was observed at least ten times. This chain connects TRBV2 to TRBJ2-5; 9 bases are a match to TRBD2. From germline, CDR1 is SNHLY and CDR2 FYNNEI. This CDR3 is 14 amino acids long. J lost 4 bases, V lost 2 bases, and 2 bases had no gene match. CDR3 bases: TGTGCCAGCAGTGAAACGACTAGCGGAGAGACCCAGTACTTC. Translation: CASSETTSGETQYF.

In DNA, the CDR3 is TGTGCTAGTGCTACCGGCCAGGGGAACACCGGGGAGCTGTTTTTT. The encoded protein is CASATGQGNTGELFF. V and J are TRBV12-5 and TRBJ2-2, with a tentative D call TRBD1 (5 bases). This CDR3 has 15 residues. Trimming left V 7 bases short and J 1 base short, with 13 bases between. CDR1 is LGHNT and CDR2 is FRNRAP in the germline V gene.

The CDR3: CSARAQLPGQGPYEQYF. The CDR3 coding sequence is TGCAGTGCTAGAGCCCAACTACCGGGACAGGGCCCCTACGAGCAGTACTTC. The chain recombines TRBV20-1 with TRBJ2-7; 9 bases agree with TRBD1. The V gene end was trimmed by 1 base and the J gene end by 2 bases; junction bases not matched to a gene: 12. Germline CDR1 DFQATT, CDR2 SNEGSKA (reference sequence). The CDR3 extends over 17 amino acids.

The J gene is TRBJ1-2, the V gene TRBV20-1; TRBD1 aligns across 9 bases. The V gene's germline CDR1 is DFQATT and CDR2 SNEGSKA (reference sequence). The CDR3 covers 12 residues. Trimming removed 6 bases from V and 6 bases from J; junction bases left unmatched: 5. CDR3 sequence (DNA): TGCAGTGCCGACCGGGACAGGGATGGCTACACCTTC. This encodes CSADRDRDGYTF.

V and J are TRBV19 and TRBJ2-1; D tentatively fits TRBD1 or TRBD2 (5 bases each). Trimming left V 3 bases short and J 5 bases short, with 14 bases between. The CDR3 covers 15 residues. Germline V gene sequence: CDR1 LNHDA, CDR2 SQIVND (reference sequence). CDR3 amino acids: CASSIDRDGHNEQFF. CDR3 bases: TGTGCCAGTAGTATCGACCGGGACGGACACAATGAGCAGTTCTTC.

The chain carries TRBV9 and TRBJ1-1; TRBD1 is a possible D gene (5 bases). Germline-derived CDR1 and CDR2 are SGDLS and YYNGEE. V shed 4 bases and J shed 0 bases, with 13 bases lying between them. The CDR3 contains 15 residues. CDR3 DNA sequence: TGTGCCAGCAGCATCGTGGACACCCTGAACACTGAAGCTTTCTTT. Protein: CASSIVDTLNTEAFF.

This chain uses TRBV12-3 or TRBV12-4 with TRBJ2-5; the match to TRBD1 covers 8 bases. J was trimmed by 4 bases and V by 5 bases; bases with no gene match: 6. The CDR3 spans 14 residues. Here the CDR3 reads CASSGTGWGETQYF. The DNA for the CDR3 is TGTGCCAGCAGTGGGACAGGTTGGGGAGAGACCCAGTACTTC.

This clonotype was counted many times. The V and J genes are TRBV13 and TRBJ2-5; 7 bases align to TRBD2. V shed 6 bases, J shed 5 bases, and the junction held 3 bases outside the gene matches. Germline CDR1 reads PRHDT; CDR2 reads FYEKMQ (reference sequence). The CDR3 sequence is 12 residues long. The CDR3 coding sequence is TGTGCCAGCAGAGACGGGAGGGAGACCCAGTACTTC. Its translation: CASRDGRETQYF.

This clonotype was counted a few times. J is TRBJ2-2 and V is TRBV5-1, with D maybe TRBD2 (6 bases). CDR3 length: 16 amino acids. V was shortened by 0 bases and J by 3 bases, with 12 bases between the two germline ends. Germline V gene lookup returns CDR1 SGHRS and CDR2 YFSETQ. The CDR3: CASSLVSGTYTGELFF. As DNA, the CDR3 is TGCGCCAGCAGCTTGGTATCAGGGACTTACACCGGGGAGCTGTTTTTT.

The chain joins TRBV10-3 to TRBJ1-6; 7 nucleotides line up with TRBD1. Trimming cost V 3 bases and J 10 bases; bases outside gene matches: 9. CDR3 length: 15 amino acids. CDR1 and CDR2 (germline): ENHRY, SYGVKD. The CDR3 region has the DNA TGTGCCATCAGTGACTCCGACAGGGTTACATCACCCCTCCACTTT. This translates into CAISDSDRVTSPLHF.

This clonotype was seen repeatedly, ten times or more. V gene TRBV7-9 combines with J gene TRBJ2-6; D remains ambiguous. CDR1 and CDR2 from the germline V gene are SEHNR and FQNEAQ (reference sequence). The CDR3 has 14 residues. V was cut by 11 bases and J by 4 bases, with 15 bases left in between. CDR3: CAGFSDRGANVLTF. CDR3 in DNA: TGTGCCGGATTCTCTGACCGAGGGGCCAACGTCCTGACTTTC.

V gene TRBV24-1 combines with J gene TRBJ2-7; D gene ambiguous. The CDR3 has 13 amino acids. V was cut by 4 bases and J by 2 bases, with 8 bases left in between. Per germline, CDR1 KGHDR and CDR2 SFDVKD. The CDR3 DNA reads TGTGCCACCAGTGACCGACGTCCCTACGAGCAGTACGTC. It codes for CATSDRRPYEQYV.